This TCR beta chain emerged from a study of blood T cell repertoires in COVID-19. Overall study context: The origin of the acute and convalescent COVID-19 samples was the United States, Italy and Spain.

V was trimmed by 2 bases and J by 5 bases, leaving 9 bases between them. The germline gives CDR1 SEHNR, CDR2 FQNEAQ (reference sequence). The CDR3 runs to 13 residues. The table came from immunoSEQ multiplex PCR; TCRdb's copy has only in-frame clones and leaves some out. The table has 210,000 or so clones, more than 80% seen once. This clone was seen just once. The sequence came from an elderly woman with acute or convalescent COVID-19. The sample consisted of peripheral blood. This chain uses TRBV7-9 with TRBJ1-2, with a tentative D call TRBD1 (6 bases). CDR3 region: CASSLRDNYGYTF. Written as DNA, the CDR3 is TGTGCCAGCAGCTTAAGGGACAATTATGGCTACACCTTC.